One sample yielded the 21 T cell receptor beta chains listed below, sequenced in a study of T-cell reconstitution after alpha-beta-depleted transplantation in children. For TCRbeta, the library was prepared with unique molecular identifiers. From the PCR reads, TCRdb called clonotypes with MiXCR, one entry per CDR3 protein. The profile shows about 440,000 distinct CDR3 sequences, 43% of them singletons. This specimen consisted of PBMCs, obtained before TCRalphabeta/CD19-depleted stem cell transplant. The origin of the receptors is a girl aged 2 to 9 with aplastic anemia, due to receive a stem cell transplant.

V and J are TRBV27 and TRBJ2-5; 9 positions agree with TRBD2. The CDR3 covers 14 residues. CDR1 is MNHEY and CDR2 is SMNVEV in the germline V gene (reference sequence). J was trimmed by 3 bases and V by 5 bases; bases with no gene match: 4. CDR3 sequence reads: CASSQSGGKETQYF. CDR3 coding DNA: TGTGCCAGCAGTCAAAGCGGGGGGAAAGAGACCCAGTACTTC.

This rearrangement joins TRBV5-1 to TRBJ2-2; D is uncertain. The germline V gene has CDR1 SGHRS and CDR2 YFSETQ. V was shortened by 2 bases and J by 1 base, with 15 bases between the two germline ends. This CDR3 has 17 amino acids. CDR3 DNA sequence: TGCGCCAGCAGCTTCAAGTCCGGAACCAGGAACACCGGGGAGCTGTTTTTT. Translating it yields CASSFKSGTRNTGELFF.

DNA for the CDR3: TGTGCCAGCAGACACAGGGGAAACTACGAGCAGTACTTC. It encodes CASRHRGNYEQYF. The rearrangement joins TRBV25-1 to TRBJ2-7, with 7 bases aligning to TRBD1. V trimming: 6 bases; J trimming: 3 bases; junction bases outside the gene matches: 5. The V gene's germline CDR1 is MGHDK and CDR2 SYGVNS. The CDR3 is 13 amino acids.

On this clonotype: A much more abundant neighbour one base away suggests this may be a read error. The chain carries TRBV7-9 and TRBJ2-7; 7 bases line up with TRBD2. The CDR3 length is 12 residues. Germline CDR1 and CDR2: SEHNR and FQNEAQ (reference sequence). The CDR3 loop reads CASSLAAREQSF. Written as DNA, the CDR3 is TGTGCCAGCAGCTTAGCAGCGCGGGAGCAGTCCTTC.

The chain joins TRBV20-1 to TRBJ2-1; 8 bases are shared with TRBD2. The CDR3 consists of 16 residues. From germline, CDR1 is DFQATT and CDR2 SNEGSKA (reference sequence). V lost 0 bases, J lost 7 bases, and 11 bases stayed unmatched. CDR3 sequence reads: CSARDLSGLATNEQFF. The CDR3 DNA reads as TGCAGTGCTAGAGATCTTTCCGGACTAGCAACGAATGAGCAGTTCTTC.

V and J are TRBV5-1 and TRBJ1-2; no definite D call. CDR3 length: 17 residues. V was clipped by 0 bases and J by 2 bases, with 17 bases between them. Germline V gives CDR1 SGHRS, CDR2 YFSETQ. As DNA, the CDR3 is TGCGCCAGCAGCTTGGCACCGGTCCTCCAAGGAAACTATGGCTACACCTTC. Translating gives CASSLAPVLQGNYGYTF.

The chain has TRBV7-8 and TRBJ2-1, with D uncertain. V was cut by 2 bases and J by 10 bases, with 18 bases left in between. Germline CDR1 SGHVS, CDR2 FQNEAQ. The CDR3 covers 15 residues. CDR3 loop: CASSLNSRSSQEQFF. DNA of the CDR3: TGTGCCAGCAGCTTAAATTCTAGGTCGAGCCAAGAGCAGTTCTTC.

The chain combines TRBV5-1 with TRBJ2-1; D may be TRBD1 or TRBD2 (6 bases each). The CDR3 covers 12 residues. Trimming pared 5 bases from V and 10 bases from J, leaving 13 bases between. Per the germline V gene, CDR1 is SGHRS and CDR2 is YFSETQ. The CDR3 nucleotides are TGCGCCAGCAGACTGGGGGGCGGGGAGCAGTTCTTC. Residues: CASRLGGGEQFF.

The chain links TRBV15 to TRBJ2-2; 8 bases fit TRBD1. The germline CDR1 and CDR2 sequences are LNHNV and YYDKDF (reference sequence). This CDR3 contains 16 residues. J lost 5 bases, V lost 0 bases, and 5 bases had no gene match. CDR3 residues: CATSRDQGAETGELFF. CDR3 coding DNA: TGTGCCACCAGCAGAGATCAGGGGGCGGAGACCGGGGAGCTGTTTTTT.

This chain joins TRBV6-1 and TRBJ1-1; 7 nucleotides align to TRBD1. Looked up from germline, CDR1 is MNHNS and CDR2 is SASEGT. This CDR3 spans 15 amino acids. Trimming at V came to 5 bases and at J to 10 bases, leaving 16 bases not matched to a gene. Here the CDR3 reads CASSPRGRDGVGAFF. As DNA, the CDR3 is TGTGCCAGCAGTCCCAGGGGGAGGGATGGAGTCGGAGCTTTCTTT.

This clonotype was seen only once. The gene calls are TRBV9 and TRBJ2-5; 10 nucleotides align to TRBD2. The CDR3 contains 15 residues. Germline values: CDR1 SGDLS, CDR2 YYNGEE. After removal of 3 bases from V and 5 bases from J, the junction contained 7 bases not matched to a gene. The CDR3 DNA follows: TGTGCCAGCAGCGCCTTCAGCGGGGGGGCTGAGACCCAGTACTTC. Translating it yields CASSAFSGGAETQYF.

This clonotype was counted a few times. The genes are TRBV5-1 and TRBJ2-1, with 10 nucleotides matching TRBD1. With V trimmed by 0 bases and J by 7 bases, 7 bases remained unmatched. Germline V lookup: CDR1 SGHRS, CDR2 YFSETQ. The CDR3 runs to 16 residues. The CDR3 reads CASSLAGQGQGNEQFF. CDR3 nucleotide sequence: TGCGCCAGCAGCTTGGCGGGACAGGGGCAGGGGAATGAGCAGTTCTTC.

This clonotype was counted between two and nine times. CDR3 protein: CASSLLDEQFF. CDR3 nucleotides: TGTGCCAGCAGCTTACTCGATGAGCAGTTCTTC. The chain combines TRBV7-2 with TRBJ2-1; D is ambiguous. Germline V gives CDR1 SGHTA, CDR2 FQGNSA. This CDR3 comprises 11 residues. Trimming took 2 bases from V and 8 from J, leaving 4 bases between them.

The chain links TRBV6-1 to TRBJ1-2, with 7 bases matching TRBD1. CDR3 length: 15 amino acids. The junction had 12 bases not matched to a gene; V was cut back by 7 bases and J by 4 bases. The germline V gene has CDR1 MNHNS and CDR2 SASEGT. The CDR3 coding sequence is TGTGCCAGCACCGCCAGACAGGGTGATACCTATGGCTACACCTTC. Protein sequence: CASTARQGDTYGYTF.

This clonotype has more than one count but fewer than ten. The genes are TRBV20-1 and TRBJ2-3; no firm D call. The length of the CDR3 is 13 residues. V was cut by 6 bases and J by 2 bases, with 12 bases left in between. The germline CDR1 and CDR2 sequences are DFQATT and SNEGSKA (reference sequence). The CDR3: CSAPPDPTDTQYF. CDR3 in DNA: TGCAGTGCCCCCCCGGACCCCACAGATACGCAGTATTTT.

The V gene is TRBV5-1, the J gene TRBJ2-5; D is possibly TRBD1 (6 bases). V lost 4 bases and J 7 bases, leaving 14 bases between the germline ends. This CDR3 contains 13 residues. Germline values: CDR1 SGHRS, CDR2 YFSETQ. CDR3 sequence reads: CASSLSDSGTQYF. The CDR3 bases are TGCGCCAGCAGCCTATCGGACAGCGGGACCCAGTACTTC.

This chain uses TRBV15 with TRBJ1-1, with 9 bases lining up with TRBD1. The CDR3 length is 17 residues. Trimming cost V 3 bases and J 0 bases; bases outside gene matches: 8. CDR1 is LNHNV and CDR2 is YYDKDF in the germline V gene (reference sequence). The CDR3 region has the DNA TGTGCCACCAGCAGGGGACAGGGCTGGGGTATGAACACTGAAGCTTTCTTT. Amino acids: CATSRGQGWGMNTEAFF.

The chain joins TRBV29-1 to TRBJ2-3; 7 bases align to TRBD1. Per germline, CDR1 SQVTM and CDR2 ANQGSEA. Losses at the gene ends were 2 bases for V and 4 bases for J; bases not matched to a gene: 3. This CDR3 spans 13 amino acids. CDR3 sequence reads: CSVEWQGADTQYF. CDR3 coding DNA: TGCAGCGTTGAATGGCAGGGGGCAGATACGCAGTATTTT.

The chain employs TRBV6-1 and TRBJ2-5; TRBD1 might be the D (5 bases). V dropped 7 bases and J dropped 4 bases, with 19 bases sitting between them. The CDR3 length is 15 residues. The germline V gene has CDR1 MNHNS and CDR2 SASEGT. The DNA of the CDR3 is TGTGCCAGCACTCCCAGCGACAGAGGTCGAGAGACCCAGTACTTC. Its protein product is CASTPSDRGRETQYF.

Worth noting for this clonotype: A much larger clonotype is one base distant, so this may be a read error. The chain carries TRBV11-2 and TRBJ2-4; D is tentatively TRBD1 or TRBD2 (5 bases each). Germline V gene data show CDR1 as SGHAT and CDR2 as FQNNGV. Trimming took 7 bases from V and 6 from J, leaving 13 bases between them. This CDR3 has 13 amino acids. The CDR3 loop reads CASTRAGRNIQYF. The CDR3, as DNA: TGTGCCAGCACCAGGGCGGGCAGAAACATTCAGTACTTC.

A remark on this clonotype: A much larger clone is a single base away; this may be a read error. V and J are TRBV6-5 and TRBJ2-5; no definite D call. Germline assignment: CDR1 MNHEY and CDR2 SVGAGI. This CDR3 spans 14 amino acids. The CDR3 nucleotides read TGTTCCAGCAGTTACTCGCCGGGTCAAGAGACCCAGTACTTC. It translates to CSSSYSPGQETQYF.